This T cell receptor beta chain was captured in a study of T-cell reconstitution after alpha-beta-depleted transplantation in children. The CDR3 consists of 15 residues. CDR1 and CDR2 from the germline V gene are SQVTM and ANQGSEA. The V segment lost 1 base and the J segment 3 bases; nucleotides outside the gene matches: 4. For TCRbeta, the library was prepared with unique molecular identifiers. TCRdb analysed the PCR reads with MiXCR anew, one entry per CDR3 protein. The sample consists of about 610,000 distinct CDR3 sequences, about 10% of them appearing once. This clonotype originated in a human donor who donated a stem cell graft to a child with acute myeloid leukemia. The sequencing used PBMCs from the stem cell graft donor, collected from the stem cell graft. The chain is built from TRBV29-1 and TRBJ2-1, with TRBD1 matching over 9 bases. This chain's CDR3 is CSVEVGTGYYNEQFF. Here the CDR3 DNA reads TGCAGCGTTGAAGTTGGGACAGGGTACTACAATGAGCAGTTCTTC.